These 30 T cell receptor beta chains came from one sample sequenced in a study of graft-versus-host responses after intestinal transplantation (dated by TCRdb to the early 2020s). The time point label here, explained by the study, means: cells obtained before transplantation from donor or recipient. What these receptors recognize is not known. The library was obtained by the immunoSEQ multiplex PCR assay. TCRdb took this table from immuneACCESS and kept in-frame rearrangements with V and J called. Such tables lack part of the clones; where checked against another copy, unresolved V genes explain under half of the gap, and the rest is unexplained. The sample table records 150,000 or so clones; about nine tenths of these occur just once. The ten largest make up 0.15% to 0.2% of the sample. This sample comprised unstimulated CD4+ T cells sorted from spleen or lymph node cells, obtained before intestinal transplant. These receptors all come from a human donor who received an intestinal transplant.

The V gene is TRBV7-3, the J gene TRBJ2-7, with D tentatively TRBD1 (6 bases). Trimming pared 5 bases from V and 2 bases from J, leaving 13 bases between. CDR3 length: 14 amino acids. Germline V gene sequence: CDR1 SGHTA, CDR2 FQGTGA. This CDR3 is CASSPTGTTYEQYF. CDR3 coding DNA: TGTGCCAGCAGCCCCACAGGGACCACCTACGAGCAGTACTTC.

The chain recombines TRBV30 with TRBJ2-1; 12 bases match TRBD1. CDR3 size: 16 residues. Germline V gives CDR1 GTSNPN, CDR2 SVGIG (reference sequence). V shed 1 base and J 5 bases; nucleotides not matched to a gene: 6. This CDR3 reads CAWSAGTGGKNNEQFF. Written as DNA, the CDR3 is TGTGCCTGGAGTGCCGGGACAGGGGGCAAAAACAATGAGCAGTTCTTC.

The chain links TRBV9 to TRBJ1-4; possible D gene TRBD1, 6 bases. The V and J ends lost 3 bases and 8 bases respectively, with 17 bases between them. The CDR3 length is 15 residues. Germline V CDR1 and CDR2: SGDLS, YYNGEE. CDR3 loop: CASSAQGRIIEKLFF. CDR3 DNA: TGTGCCAGCAGCGCGCAGGGGAGAATTATAGAAAAACTGTTTTTT.

CDR3 sequence: CASSIYRGSGKRSNQPQHF. CDR3 coding DNA: TGTGCCAGTAGTATTTATCGGGGCTCGGGGAAAAGAAGCAATCAGCCCCAGCATTTT. The chain links TRBV19 to TRBJ1-5, with D possibly TRBD1 on 5 matching bases. This CDR3 has 19 amino acids. V lost 3 bases and J lost 1, with 22 bases in between. Germline CDR1 reads LNHDA; CDR2 reads SQIVND (reference sequence).

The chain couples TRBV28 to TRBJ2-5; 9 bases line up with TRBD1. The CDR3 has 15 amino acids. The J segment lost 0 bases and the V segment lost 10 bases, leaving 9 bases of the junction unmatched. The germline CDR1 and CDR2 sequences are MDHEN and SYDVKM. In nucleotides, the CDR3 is TGTGCCACGTATCGACAGGGGGGGTACCAAGAGACCCAGTACTTC. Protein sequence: CATYRQGGYQETQYF.

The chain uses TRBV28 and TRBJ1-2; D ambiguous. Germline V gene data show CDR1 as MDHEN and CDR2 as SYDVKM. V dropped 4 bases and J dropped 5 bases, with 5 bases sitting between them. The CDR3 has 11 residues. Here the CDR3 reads CASSSGYGYTF. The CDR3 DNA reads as TGTGCCAGCAGTTCGGGTTATGGCTACACCTTC.

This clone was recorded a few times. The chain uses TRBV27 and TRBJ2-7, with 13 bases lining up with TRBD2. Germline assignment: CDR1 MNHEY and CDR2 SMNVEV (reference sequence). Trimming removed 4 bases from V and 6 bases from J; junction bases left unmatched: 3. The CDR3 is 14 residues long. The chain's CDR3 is CASSSGLAGVEQYF. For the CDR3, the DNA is TGTGCCAGCAGTTCCGGACTAGCGGGAGTCGAGCAGTACTTC.

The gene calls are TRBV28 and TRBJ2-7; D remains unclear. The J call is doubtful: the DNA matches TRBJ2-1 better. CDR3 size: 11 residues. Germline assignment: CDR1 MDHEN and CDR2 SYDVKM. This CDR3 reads CASSLANEQFF. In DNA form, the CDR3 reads TGTGCCAGCAGTTTAGCCAATGAGCAGTTCTTC.

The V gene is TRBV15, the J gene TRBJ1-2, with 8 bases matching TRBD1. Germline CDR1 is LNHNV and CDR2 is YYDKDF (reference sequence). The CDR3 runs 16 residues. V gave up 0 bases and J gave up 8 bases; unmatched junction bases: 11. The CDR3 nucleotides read TGTGCCACCAGCAGAGATAAGGGACAGGTGATGGACGGCTACACCTTC. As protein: CATSRDKGQVMDGYTF.

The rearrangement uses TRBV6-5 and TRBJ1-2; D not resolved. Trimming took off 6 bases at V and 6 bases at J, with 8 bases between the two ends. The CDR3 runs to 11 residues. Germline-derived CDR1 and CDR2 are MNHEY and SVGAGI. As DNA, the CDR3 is TGTGCCAGCAGGTCGCTTGATGGCTACACCTTC. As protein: CASRSLDGYTF.

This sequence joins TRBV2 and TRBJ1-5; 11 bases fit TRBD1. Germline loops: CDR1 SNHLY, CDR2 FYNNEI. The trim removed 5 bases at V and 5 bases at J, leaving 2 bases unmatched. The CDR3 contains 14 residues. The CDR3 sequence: CASSRTGGYQPQHF. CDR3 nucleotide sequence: TGTGCCAGCAGTAGGACAGGGGGCTATCAGCCCCAGCATTTT.

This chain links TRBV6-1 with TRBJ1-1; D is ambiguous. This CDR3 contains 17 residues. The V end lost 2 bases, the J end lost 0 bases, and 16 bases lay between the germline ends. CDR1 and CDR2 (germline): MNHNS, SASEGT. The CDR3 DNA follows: TGTGCCAGCAGTGAAATTAGTAGCTCAGTTATGAACACTGAAGCTTTCTTT. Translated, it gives CASSEISSSVMNTEAFF.

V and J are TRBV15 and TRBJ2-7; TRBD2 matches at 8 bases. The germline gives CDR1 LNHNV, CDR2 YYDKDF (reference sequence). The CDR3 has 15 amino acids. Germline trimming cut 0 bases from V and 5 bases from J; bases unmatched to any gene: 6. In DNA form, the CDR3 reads TGTGCCACCAGCAGAGATCTAGCGGGCACTGACGAGCAGTACTTC. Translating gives CATSRDLAGTDEQYF.

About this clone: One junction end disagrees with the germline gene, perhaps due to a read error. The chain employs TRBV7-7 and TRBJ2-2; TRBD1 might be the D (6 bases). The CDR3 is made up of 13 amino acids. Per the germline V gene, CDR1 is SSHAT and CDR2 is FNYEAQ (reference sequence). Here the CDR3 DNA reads TGTGCTAGCAGCCGACAGGTTAACGGGGAGCTGTTTTTT. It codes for CASSRQVNGELFF. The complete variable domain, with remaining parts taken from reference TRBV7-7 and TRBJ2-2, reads GAGVSQSPRYKVTKRGQDVTLRCDPISSHATLYWYQQALGQGPEFLTYFNYEAQPDKSGLPSDRFSAERPEGSISTLTIQRTEQRDSAMYRCASSRQVNGELFFGEGSRLTVL.

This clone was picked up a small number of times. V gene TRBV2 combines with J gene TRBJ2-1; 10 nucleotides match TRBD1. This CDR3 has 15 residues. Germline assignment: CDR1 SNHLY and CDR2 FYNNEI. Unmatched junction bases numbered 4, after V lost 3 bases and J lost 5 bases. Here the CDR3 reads CASSDGQGGHNEQFF. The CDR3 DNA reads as TGTGCCAGCAGTGACGGACAGGGGGGCCACAATGAGCAGTTCTTC.

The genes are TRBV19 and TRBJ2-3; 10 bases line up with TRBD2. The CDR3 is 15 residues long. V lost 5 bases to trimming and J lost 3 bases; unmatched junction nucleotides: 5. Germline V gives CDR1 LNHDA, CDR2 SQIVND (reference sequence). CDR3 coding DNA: TGTGCCAGTAGTCGGGTAGCGGGAGGTACAGATACGCAGTATTTT. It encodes CASSRVAGGTDTQYF.

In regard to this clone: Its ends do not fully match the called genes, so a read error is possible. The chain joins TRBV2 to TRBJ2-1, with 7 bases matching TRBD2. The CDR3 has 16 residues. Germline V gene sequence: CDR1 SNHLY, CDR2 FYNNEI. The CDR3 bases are TGTGCCAGCACTGAAGCTTGGCGGGAGAGGGCGAATGAGCAGTTCTTC. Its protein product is CASTEAWRERANEQFF. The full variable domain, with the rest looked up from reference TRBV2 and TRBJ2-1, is EPEVTQTPSHQVTQMGQEVILRCVPISNHLYFYWYRQILGQKVEFLVSFYNNEISEKSEIFDDQFSVERPDGSNFTLKIRSTKLEDSAMYFCASTEAWRERANEQFFGPGTRLTVL.

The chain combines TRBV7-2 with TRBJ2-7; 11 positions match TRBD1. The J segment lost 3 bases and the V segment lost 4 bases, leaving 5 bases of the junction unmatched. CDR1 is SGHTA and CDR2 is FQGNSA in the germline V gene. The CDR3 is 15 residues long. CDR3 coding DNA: TGTGCCAGCAGCTCCACCGGGACAGGGGGCTACGAGCAGTACTTC. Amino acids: CASSSTGTGGYEQYF. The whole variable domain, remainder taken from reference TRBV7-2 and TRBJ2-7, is GAGVSQSPSNKVTEKGKDVELRCDPISGHTALYWYRQSLGQGLEFLIYFQGNSAPDKSGLPSDRFSAERTGGSVSTLTIQRTQQEDSAVYLCASSSTGTGGYEQYFGPGTRLTVT.

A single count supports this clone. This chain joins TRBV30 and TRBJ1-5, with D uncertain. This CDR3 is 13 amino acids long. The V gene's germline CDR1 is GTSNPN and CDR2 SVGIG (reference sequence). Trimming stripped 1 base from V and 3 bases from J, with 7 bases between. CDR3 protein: CAWSGGYNQPQHF. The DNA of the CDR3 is TGTGCCTGGAGTGGCGGGTACAATCAGCCCCAGCATTTT.

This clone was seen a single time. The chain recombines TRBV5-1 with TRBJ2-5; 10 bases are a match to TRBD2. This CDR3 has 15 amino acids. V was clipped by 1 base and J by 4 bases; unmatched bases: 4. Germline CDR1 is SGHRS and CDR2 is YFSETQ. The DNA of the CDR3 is TGCGCCAGCAGCTTGATTAGCGGGAGGTTAGAGACCCAGTACTTC. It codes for CASSLISGRLETQYF.

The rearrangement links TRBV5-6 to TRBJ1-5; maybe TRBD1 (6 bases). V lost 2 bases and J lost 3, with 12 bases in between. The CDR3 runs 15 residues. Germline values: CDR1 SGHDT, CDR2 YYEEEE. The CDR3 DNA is TGTGCCAGCAGCTTAGGGGGTGTTTACAATCAGCCCCAGCATTTT. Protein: CASSLGGVYNQPQHF.

The CDR3, as DNA: TGTGCCAGTAATTCCGACAGGGTCGGGAACACCGGGGAGCTGTTTTTT. Its protein is CASNSDRVGNTGELFF. The rearrangement joins TRBV19 to TRBJ2-2, with TRBD1 identical over 7 bases. CDR1 is LNHDA, CDR2 SQIVND, per germline (reference sequence). This CDR3 comprises 16 residues. Trimming removed 7 bases from V and 1 base from J; junction bases left unmatched: 9.

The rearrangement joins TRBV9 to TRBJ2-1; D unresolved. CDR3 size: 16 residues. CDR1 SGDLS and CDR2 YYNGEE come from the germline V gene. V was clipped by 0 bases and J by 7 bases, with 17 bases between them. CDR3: CASSVGYSIRQNEQFF. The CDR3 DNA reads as TGTGCCAGCAGCGTAGGGTATAGCATCCGACAAAATGAGCAGTTCTTC.

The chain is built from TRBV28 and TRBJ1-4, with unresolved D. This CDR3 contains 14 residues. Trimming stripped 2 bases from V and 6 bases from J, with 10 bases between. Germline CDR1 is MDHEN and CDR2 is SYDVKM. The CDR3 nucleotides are TGTGCCAGCAGTTTAGCCTTAGCTGATGAAAAACTGTTTTTT. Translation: CASSLALADEKLFF. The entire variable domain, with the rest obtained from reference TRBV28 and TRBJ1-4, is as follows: DVKVTQSSRYLVKRTGEKVFLECVQDMDHENMFWYRQDPGLGLRLIYFSYDVKMKEKGDIPEGYSVSREKKERFSLILESASTNQTSMYLCASSLALADEKLFFGSGTQLSVL.

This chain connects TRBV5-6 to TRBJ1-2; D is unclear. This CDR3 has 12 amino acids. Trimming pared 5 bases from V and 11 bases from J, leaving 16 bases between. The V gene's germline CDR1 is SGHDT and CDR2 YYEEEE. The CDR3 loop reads CASSLIVESYTF. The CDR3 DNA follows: TGTGCCAGCAGTCTTATAGTTGAATCGTACACCTTC.

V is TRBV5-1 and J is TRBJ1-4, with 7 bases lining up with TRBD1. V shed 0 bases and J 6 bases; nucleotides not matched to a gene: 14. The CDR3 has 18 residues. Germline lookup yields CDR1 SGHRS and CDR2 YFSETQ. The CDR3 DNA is TGCGCCAGCAGCTTGGAAGGGGGCCTCTCTTCTGTTTATGAAAAACTGTTTTTT. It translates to CASSLEGGLSSVYEKLFF.

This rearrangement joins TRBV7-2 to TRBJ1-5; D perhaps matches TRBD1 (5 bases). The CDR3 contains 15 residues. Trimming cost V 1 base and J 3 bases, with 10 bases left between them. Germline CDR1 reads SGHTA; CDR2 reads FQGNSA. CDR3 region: CASSLDSRANQPQHF. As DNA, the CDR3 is TGTGCCAGCAGCTTAGATTCCAGGGCCAATCAGCCCCAGCATTTT.

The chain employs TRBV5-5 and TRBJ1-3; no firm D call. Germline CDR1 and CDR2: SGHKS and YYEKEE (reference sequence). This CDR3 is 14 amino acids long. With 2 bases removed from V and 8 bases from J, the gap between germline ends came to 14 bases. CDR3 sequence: CASSFISTEDTIYF. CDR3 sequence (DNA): TGTGCCAGCAGCTTCATTTCGACGGAGGACACCATATATTTT.

The CDR3 region has the DNA TGTGCCAGCAGTTACTCTTTTTCGTGGGGAAACATTCAGTACTTC. This codes for CASSYSFSWGNIQYF. The V call is TRBV6-5, the J call TRBJ2-4, with no clear D. Germline assignment: CDR1 MNHEY and CDR2 SVGAGI. Trimming stripped 0 bases from V and 6 bases from J, with 12 bases between. This CDR3 has 15 amino acids.

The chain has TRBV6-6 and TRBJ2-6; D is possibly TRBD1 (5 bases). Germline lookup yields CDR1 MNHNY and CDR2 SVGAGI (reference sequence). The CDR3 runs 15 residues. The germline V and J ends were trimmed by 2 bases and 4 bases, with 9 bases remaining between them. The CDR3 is CASSYQGIGANVLTF. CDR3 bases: TGTGCCAGCAGTTACCAGGGCATAGGGGCCAACGTCCTGACTTTC.